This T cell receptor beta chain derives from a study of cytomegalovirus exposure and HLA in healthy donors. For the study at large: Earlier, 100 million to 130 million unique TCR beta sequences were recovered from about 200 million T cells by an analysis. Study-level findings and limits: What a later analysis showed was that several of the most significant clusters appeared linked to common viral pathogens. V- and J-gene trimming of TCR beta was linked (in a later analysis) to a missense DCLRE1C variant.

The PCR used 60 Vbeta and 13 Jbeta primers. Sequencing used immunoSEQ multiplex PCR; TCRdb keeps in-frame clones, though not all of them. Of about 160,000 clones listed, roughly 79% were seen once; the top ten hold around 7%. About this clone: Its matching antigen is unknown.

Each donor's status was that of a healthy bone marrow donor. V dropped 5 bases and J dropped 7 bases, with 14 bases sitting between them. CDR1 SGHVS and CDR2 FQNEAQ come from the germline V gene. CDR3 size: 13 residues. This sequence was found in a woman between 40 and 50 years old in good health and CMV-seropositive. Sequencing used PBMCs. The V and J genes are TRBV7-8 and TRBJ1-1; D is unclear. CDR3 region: CASSIERQIEAFF. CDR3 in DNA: TGTGCCAGCAGCATAGAACGCCAGATTGAAGCTTTCTTT.